This is a list of T cell receptor beta chains from one sample in a study of T-cell reconstitution after alpha-beta-depleted transplantation in children. TCRdb fed the PCR reads into MiXCR, producing one record per CDR3 protein. There are some 200,000 distinct CDR3 sequences in the sample; around 9.6% occur only once, and 5.5% to 8% lies in the top ten. The sample here was PBMCs from the stem cell graft donor, taken from the stem cell graft. Receptors originate from a human donor who donated a stem cell graft to a child with acute lymphoblastic leukemia. The CDR3 runs from the conserved cysteine through the conserved F or W. Each record gives: V gene, J gene, D gene, clone size, CDR3 protein, CDR3 DNA. A D gene is named only where the DNA matches it firmly. Clone size appears in some rows only: once, few, many, or a class for an expanded clone.

TRBV29-1	TRBJ2-7	-	few	CSVAANSYEQYF	TGCAGCGTTGCGGCAAATTCCTACGAGCAGTACTTC
TRBV20-1	TRBJ2-5	-	-	CSADHTLQEEQETQYF	TGCAGTGCTGACCATACCCTACAGGAGGAACAAGAGACCCAGTACTTC
TRBV6-5	TRBJ2-5	TRBD2	many	CASSSEWTRKETQYF	TGTGCCAGCAGTTCCGAATGGACTAGAAAAGAGACCCAGTACTTC
TRBV7-9	TRBJ2-5	TRBD2	few	CASSPRTSGLQETQYF	TGTGCCAGCAGCCCCCGGACTAGCGGGCTCCAAGAGACCCAGTACTTC
TRBV10-3	TRBJ2-7	TRBD2	-	CAISVSGEWVYEQYF	TGTGCCATCAGTGTTAGCGGGGAGTGGGTTTACGAGCAGTACTTC
TRBV11-2	TRBJ1-4	TRBD1	few	CASSSRQGAGWTNEKLFF	TGTGCCAGCAGCTCTCGACAGGGGGCCGGTTGGACTAATGAAAAACTGTTTTTT
TRBV12-3/TRBV12-4	TRBJ2-1	-	-	CASTNSGPLVF	TGTGCCAGCACTAATTCGGGGCCGCTGGTCTTC
TRBV10-1	TRBJ2-7	TRBD1	many	CASSEGTDLREQYF	TGCGCCAGCAGTGAGGGGACAGATCTTCGTGAGCAGTACTTC
TRBV7-8	TRBJ1-2	-	many	CASSSRVGPMGYTF	TGTGCCAGCAGCTCAAGAGTGGGACCTATGGGCTACACCTTC
TRBV5-1	TRBJ1-1	TRBD1	many	CASGLQTGSEAFF	TGCGCCAGCGGGTTACAGACAGGGTCTGAAGCTTTCTTT
TRBV5-1	TRBJ2-2	TRBD1	-	CASSRTGTDTGELFF	TGCGCCAGCAGCCGGACAGGGACGGACACCGGGGAGCTGTTTTTT